These 19 T cell receptor beta chains were sequenced from one sample in a study of CD8 T cells in ankylosing spondylitis. In TCRdb, the 5' RACE reads were re-called with MiXCR into one record per CDR3 protein. The repertoire holds around 340,000 distinct CDR3 sequences, with approximately 22% as singletons. Source material: blood, either unsorted or a sorted T cell fraction (not recorded which). The receptors were gathered from a male donor with ankylosing spondylitis or in good health (not recorded which).

The chain is built from TRBV29-1 and TRBJ2-4; 12 bases fit TRBD1. CDR1 and CDR2 from the germline V gene are SQVTM and ANQGSEA. The V gene end was trimmed by 6 bases and the J gene end by 2 bases; junction bases not matched to a gene: 5. This CDR3 is built from 15 residues. The chain's CDR3 is CSVLGQGASKNIQYF. The CDR3 nucleotides read TGCAGCGTACTGGGACAGGGGGCTTCCAAAAACATTCAGTACTTC. Combining the CDR3 with reference TRBV29-1 and TRBJ2-4 gives the whole variable domain SAVISQKPSRDICQRGTSLTIQCQVDSQVTMMFWYRQQPGQSLTLIATANQGSEATYESGFVIDKFPISRPNLTFSTLTVSNMSPEDSSIYLCSVLGQGASKNIQYFGAGTRLSVL.

V is TRBV7-9 and J is TRBJ2-2; 9 positions match TRBD1. The CDR3 consists of 14 residues. Germline loops: CDR1 SEHNR, CDR2 FQNEAQ (reference sequence). The V segment lost 5 bases and the J segment 7 bases; nucleotides outside the gene matches: 5. CDR3 sequence reads: CASSKGQGGGELFF. CDR3 coding DNA: TGTGCCAGCAGCAAGGGACAGGGTGGCGGGGAGCTGTTTTTT.

V is TRBV6-1 and J is TRBJ2-1; 10 bases agree with TRBD2. The CDR3 is 17 residues long. J was trimmed by 2 bases and V by 2 bases; bases with no gene match: 6. The germline CDR1 and CDR2 sequences are MNHNS and SASEGT. CDR3 nucleotides: TGTGCCAGCAGTGAAATGGGGCTAGCGGGGGCCTACAATGAGCAGTTCTTC. It specifies CASSEMGLAGAYNEQFF.

This clonotype was detected a few times. The chain links TRBV12-3 or TRBV12-4 to TRBJ1-5; a possible D gene is TRBD1 (6 bases). V lost 3 bases, J lost 0 bases, and 9 bases lay in between. The CDR3 covers 15 residues. CDR3 DNA: TGTGCCAGCAGTTTCGGGGGGGCTAGCAATCAGCCCCAGCATTTT. As protein: CASSFGGASNQPQHF.

The rearrangement uses TRBV12-3 or TRBV12-4 and TRBJ1-1; D is undetermined. Trimming pared 6 bases from V and 1 base from J, leaving 12 bases between. CDR3 size: 14 residues. This chain's CDR3 is CASSPWEGNTEAFF. The CDR3 region has the DNA TGTGCCAGCAGCCCCTGGGAGGGGAACACTGAAGCTTTCTTT.

This clonotype was recorded a few times. The genes are TRBV20-1 and TRBJ2-3, with D tentatively TRBD2 (7 bases). The CDR3 extends over 17 amino acids. Trimming pared 0 bases from V and 2 bases from J, leaving 18 bases between. CDR1 is DFQATT, CDR2 SNEGSKA, per germline (reference sequence). CDR3 loop: CSARDGEWRGPTDTQYF. The CDR3 coding sequence is TGCAGTGCTAGAGATGGGGAGTGGCGGGGGCCCACAGATACGCAGTATTTT.

V and J are TRBV28 and TRBJ2-3; 11 positions match TRBD2. This CDR3 is 16 amino acids long. Germline lookup yields CDR1 MDHEN and CDR2 SYDVKM. The V gene end was trimmed by 7 bases and the J gene end by 0 bases; junction bases not matched to a gene: 6. CDR3: CASNEIAGGSTDTQYF. In nucleotides, the CDR3 is TGTGCCAGCAACGAAATAGCGGGGGGGAGCACAGATACGCAGTATTTT. The whole variable domain, remainder taken from reference TRBV28 and TRBJ2-3, is DVKVTQSSRYLVKRTGEKVFLECVQDMDHENMFWYRQDPGLGLRLIYFSYDVKMKEKGDIPEGYSVSREKKERFSLILESASTNQTSMYLCASNEIAGGSTDTQYFGPGTRLTVL.

The chain has TRBV11-1 and TRBJ2-1; D remains unclear. CDR3 length: 16 amino acids. The ends were cut back, 5 bases at V and 1 base at J, with 15 bases in the middle. Germline V gene sequence: CDR1 SGHAT, CDR2 FQDESV (reference sequence). The CDR3 DNA reads TGTGCCAGCAGCCAACCCCCCCAGCCGTCCTACAATGAGCAGTTCTTC. This gives the protein CASSQPPQPSYNEQFF.

This clonotype was found once. The CDR3 sequence is CASRNHLGSTDTQYF. Written as DNA, the CDR3 is TGTGCCAGCAGAAACCACCTGGGGTCCACAGATACGCAGTATTTT. V and J are TRBV6-2 or TRBV6-3 and TRBJ2-3; D is undetermined. Per the germline V gene, CDR1 is MNHEY and CDR2 is SVGEGT. Trimming took 6 bases from V and 2 from J, leaving 15 bases between them. CDR3 length: 15 amino acids.

This clonotype turned up a few times. The V gene is TRBV10-1, the J gene TRBJ2-5; D unclear. The CDR3 spans 13 residues. Germline V gene lookup returns CDR1 WNHNN and CDR2 SYGVQD (reference sequence). V was pared by 3 bases and J by 3 bases, with 8 bases between. The CDR3: CASSERVEETQYF. CDR3 sequence (DNA): TGCGCCAGCAGTGAACGGGTCGAAGAGACCCAGTACTTC.

This clonotype appeared many times. V is TRBV12-3 or TRBV12-4 and J is TRBJ1-1, with D uncertain. CDR3 length: 11 residues. V lost 3 bases and J 4 bases, leaving 3 bases between the germline ends. The CDR3 DNA follows: TGTGCCAGCAGTTTTCTCACTGAAGCTTTCTTT. Its translation is CASSFLTEAFF.

This clonotype has only a few counts. The chain carries TRBV5-1 and TRBJ1-6; TRBD1 matches 7 bases. V dropped 3 bases and J dropped 10; count of bases not matched to a gene: 13. Germline assignment: CDR1 SGHRS and CDR2 YFSETQ. The CDR3 has 16 residues. The CDR3 reads CASSSTQGERGSPLHF. As DNA, the CDR3 is TGCGCCAGCAGCTCGACTCAGGGGGAGCGTGGGTCACCCCTCCACTTT.

This clonotype showed up just a few times. V gene TRBV27 combines with J gene TRBJ1-5; no clear D gene. The length of the CDR3 is 13 residues. Germline V gene sequence: CDR1 MNHEY, CDR2 SMNVEV (reference sequence). Trimming stripped 2 bases from V and 2 bases from J, with 4 bases between. The CDR3 loop is CASSLQGNQPQHF. For the CDR3, the DNA is TGTGCCAGCAGTTTACAGGGCAATCAGCCCCAGCATTTT.

This clonotype was seen repeatedly, ten times or more. The rearrangement links TRBV7-9 to TRBJ2-5; perhaps D is TRBD1 or TRBD2 (6 bases each). V was shortened by 5 bases and J by 4 bases, with 23 bases between the two germline ends. The CDR3 has 17 residues. CDR1 and CDR2 (germline): SEHNR, FQNEAQ (reference sequence). CDR3 amino acids: CASSPRAGEVTLETQYF. CDR3 DNA: TGTGCCAGCAGCCCAAGGGCAGGGGAGGTGACGCTAGAGACCCAGTACTTC.

CDR3 loop: CASSLAGTANYGYTF. The CDR3 DNA sequence: TGTGCCAGCAGCTTAGCAGGAACAGCTAACTATGGCTACACCTTC. This sequence joins TRBV7-9 and TRBJ1-2; no clear D gene. V lost 0 bases to trimming and J lost 0 bases, with 8 bases between them. The CDR3 is made up of 15 amino acids. Germline loops: CDR1 SEHNR, CDR2 FQNEAQ (reference sequence). Full variable domain (missing parts from reference TRBV7-9 and TRBJ1-2): DTGVSQNPRHKITKRGQNVTFRCDPISEHNRLYWYRQTLGQGPEFLTYFQNEAQLEKSRLLSDRFSAERPKGSFSTLEIQRTEQGDSAMYLCASSLAGTANYGYTFGSGTRLTVV.

The V and J genes are TRBV6-5 and TRBJ2-2; possibly TRBD2 for D (7 bases). The germline V gene has CDR1 MNHEY and CDR2 SVGAGI. The germline V and J ends were trimmed by 2 bases and 4 bases, with 20 bases remaining between them. The CDR3 length is 18 residues. The CDR3 sequence: CASSYPTGRGLPTGELFF. The CDR3 DNA sequence: TGTGCCAGCAGTTACCCCACGGGGCGGGGGCTTCCCACCGGGGAGCTGTTTTTT.

This clonotype has only a few counts. This chain links TRBV10-2 with TRBJ2-1; TRBD2 matches at 7 bases. Germline V lookup: CDR1 WSHSY, CDR2 SAAADI. V dropped 8 bases and J dropped 6; count of bases not matched to a gene: 10. The CDR3 loop spans 14 amino acids. The CDR3 coding sequence is TGCGCCAGCCGTCTGGCTAGCGGACCCAATGAGCAGTTCTTC. The encoded protein is CASRLASGPNEQFF.

This clonotype was detected a few times. The chain carries TRBV5-6 and TRBJ2-7; 9 nucleotides agree with TRBD1. The CDR3 runs 15 residues. The V gene's germline CDR1 is SGHDT and CDR2 YYEEEE. The junction had 10 bases not matched to a gene; V was cut back by 4 bases and J by 5 bases. The CDR3 here is CASSGGTGKINEQYF. CDR3 coding DNA: TGTGCCAGCAGCGGAGGGACAGGGAAGATCAACGAGCAGTACTTC.

This clonotype was counted only a few times. V and J are TRBV12-3 or TRBV12-4 and TRBJ2-3; 14 bases match TRBD2. The J segment lost 4 bases and the V segment lost 5 bases, leaving 5 bases of the junction unmatched. This CDR3 region has 16 residues. The CDR3: CASSPGTSGGSDTQYF. The CDR3 DNA sequence: TGTGCCAGCAGTCCAGGGACTAGCGGGGGATCAGATACGCAGTATTTT.